A selection of T cell receptor beta chains follows, all from one sample in a study of shared clonotypes between healthy human individuals. Using immunoSEQ multiplex PCR, the repertoire was profiled, and TCRdb retains in-frame clones only, with some absent. The sample lists a few million clones, around 93% occurring once. Sample: naive CD8+ T cells from PBMCs. Source of these receptors: a man aged 18 to 30 in good health. Some clones in this sample may be carry-over from other donors' samples. Each CDR3 is given with its conserved first and last residue. D genes are given only for firm matches. Part of the rows lack a size; the others show once, few, many or a class for expanded clones.

J: TRBJ2-7
D: -
V: TRBV27
size: -
DNA: TGTGCCAGCAGTTTGGCCACAGGCGTACTCTCCTACGAGCAGTACTTC
CDR3: CASSLATGVLSYEQYF

J: TRBJ1-1
D: -
V: TRBV27
size: -
DNA: TGTGCCAGCAGTTTCCTGGGTTCCTACACTGAAGCTTTCTTT
CDR3: CASSFLGSYTEAFF

J: TRBJ2-1
D: -
V: TRBV27
size: -
DNA: TGTGCCAGCAGTATGAGGAGCTCCTACAATGAGCAGTTCTTC
CDR3: CASSMRSSYNEQFF

J: TRBJ1-4
D: -
V: TRBV4-1
size: -
DNA: TGCGCCAGCAGCCAAGATTGGGCACAGGAGGGCGAAAAACTGTTTTTT
CDR3: CASSQDWAQEGEKLFF

J: TRBJ2-5
D: -
V: TRBV4-1
size: -
DNA: TGCGCCAGCAGCCCCCGGACGGTAGCTGAGACCCAGTACTTC
CDR3: CASSPRTVAETQYF

J: TRBJ1-5
D: TRBD1
V: TRBV5-6
size: -
DNA: TGTGCCAGCAGCTTAGGACAGGGTGGTCAGCCCCAGCATTTT
CDR3: CASSLGQGGQPQHF

J: TRBJ1-1
D: -
V: TRBV19
size: -
DNA: TGTGCCAGTAGTATAGGCCAAGAAGCTTTCTTT
CDR3: CASSIGQEAFF

J: TRBJ2-1
D: -
V: TRBV4-1
size: -
DNA: TGCGCCAGCAGCCCCAAGCGACTATTCAACAATGAGCAGTTCTTC
CDR3: CASSPKRLFNNEQFF

J: TRBJ2-7
D: TRBD1
V: TRBV27
size: -
DNA: TGTGCCAGCAGCTCCGGGACAGGCCTTTTCGAGCAGTACTTC
CDR3: CASSSGTGLFEQYF

J: TRBJ2-7
D: TRBD2
V: TRBV28
size: -
DNA: TGTGCCAGCCTCCCAGGATCGCGGGAGGATTTATACGAGCAGTACTTC
CDR3: CASLPGSREDLYEQYF

J: TRBJ2-7
D: TRBD1
V: TRBV27
size: -
DNA: TGTGCCAGCAGTTTACTAGGGGGCCTAGGGATCTCCTACGAGCAGTACTTC
CDR3: CASSLLGGLGISYEQYF

J: TRBJ2-1
D: TRBD1
V: TRBV27
size: -
DNA: TGTGCCAGCAGTTTAAGGAGCCTGAGGGACAGGGATTACAATGAGCAGTTCTTC
CDR3: CASSLRSLRDRDYNEQFF

J: TRBJ1-5
D: TRBD1
V: TRBV2
size: -
DNA: TGTGCCAGCAGCCGATCTGGACAGGGGGATCAGCCCCAGCATTTT
CDR3: CASSRSGQGDQPQHF

J: TRBJ2-1
D: TRBD2
V: TRBV5-1
size: -
DNA: TGCGCCAGCAGCTTGGCCCGGGACTACCCCTACAATGAGCAGTTCTTC
CDR3: CASSLARDYPYNEQFF

J: TRBJ1-2
D: -
V: TRBV15
size: -
DNA: TGTGCCACCAGCACCCAATGGGAGGGTATAGATGGCTACACCTTC
CDR3: CATSTQWEGIDGYTF

J: TRBJ1-2
D: -
V: TRBV27
size: -
DNA: TGTGCCAGCAGTTTAGGACGGGGTTTCTATGGCTACACCTTC
CDR3: CASSLGRGFYGYTF

J: TRBJ2-1
D: -
V: TRBV5-5
size: -
DNA: TGTGCCAGCAGCGGCCTCCGTGGGAACAATGAGCAGTTCTTC
CDR3: CASSGLRGNNEQFF

J: TRBJ2-1
D: TRBD2
V: TRBV6-4
size: -
DNA: TGTGCCAGCAGTGCCCTAGCGGGAGGGCCCAACAATGAGCAGTTCTTC
CDR3: CASSALAGGPNNEQFF

J: TRBJ2-7
D: TRBD2
V: TRBV14
size: -
DNA: TGTGCCAGCAGCCAAGTTACGGGAGGGCCAGGGGAGCAGTACTTC
CDR3: CASSQVTGGPGEQYF

J: TRBJ1-4
D: -
V: TRBV19
size: -
DNA: TGTGCCAGTAGTATCAACTTCCTCGGGGGGGCTGAAAAACTGTTTTTT
CDR3: CASSINFLGGAEKLFF

J: TRBJ2-1
D: -
V: TRBV29-1
size: -
DNA: TGCAGCGTTGGGTCGGGGAATGAGCAGTTCTTC
CDR3: CSVGSGNEQFF

J: TRBJ1-3
D: -
V: TRBV6-6
size: -
DNA: TGTGCCAGCAGTCCCTTAGGTGCCGGAAACACCATATATTTT
CDR3: CASSPLGAGNTIYF

J: TRBJ2-1
D: TRBD2
V: TRBV13
size: -
DNA: TGTGCCAGCAGCTTAGGACTAGCGGGAACCGAGCAGTTCTTC
CDR3: CASSLGLAGTEQFF

J: TRBJ1-3
D: -
V: TRBV11-2
size: -
DNA: TGTGCCAGCAGCTTAGTCCCAGGGACTGGAAACACCATATATTTT
CDR3: CASSLVPGTGNTIYF

J: TRBJ2-1
D: -
V: TRBV4-1
size: -
DNA: TGCGCCAGCAGCCAAGGGTCCAGAGAGCAGTTCTTC
CDR3: CASSQGSREQFF

J: TRBJ2-3
D: -
V: TRBV5-1
size: -
DNA: TGCGCCAGCAGCTTGGCCGGGCTAGCGAGAGATACGCAGTATTTT
CDR3: CASSLAGLARDTQYF

J: TRBJ2-7
D: TRBD1
V: TRBV29-1
size: -
DNA: TGCAGCGCTAGACAGGGGCGAGCCTACGAGCAGTACTTC
CDR3: CSARQGRAYEQYF

J: TRBJ2-6
D: -
V: TRBV6-5
size: -
DNA: TGTGCCAGCAGTTCGACTCGCTCTGGGGCCAACGTCCTGACTTTC
CDR3: CASSSTRSGANVLTF

J: TRBJ1-1
D: -
V: TRBV27
size: once
DNA: TGTGCCAGCACTTTACCGGGACGCCAGAGGGTCACTGAAGCTTTCTTT
CDR3: CASTLPGRQRVTEAFF

J: TRBJ1-5
D: -
V: TRBV7-9
size: -
DNA: TGTGCCAGCAGCTTAGCGCGGTTCCAGAGTGATCAGCCCCAGCATTTT
CDR3: CASSLARFQSDQPQHF

J: TRBJ2-1
D: -
V: TRBV29-1
size: -
DNA: TGCAGCGTGAGAGGCGGGTTCCCCGGGTCCTACAATGAGCAGTTCTTC
CDR3: CSVRGGFPGSYNEQFF

J: TRBJ2-5
D: -
V: TRBV5-5
size: -
DNA: TGTGCCAGCAGCTTGGCTGGTCCGGACAGCCAAGAGACCCAGTACTTC
CDR3: CASSLAGPDSQETQYF

J: TRBJ2-7
D: -
V: TRBV9
size: -
DNA: TGTGCCAGCAGCGTAGGAACCTCCTACGAGCAGTACTTC
CDR3: CASSVGTSYEQYF

J: TRBJ2-1
D: -
V: TRBV11-2
size: -
DNA: TGTGCCAGCAGCTTAGATTTGCCCTACAATGAGCAGTTCTTC
CDR3: CASSLDLPYNEQFF

J: TRBJ2-7
D: -
V: TRBV19
size: -
DNA: TGTGCCAGTAGTATTTGGGACGCCCAAGGGTACGAGCAGTACTTC
CDR3: CASSIWDAQGYEQYF

J: TRBJ2-7
D: TRBD1
V: TRBV15
size: -
DNA: TGTGCCACCAGCAGCGGGACAGGGACCTACGAGCAGTACTTC
CDR3: CATSSGTGTYEQYF

J: TRBJ2-1
D: -
V: TRBV5-6
size: -
DNA: TGTGCCAGCAGCGGGGGGGCGACTGAGCAGTTCTTC
CDR3: CASSGGATEQFF

J: TRBJ2-7
D: TRBD2
V: TRBV11-2
size: -
DNA: TGTGCCAGCACCCCTCGGCTAGCGGGACTATCCTACGAGCAGTACTTC
CDR3: CASTPRLAGLSYEQYF